The clone carrying this T cell receptor beta chain was seen repeatedly, ten times or more. Its antigen is unidentified. The sequenced fragment ends 3 residues before the CDR3 boundary, so the rest is inferred from the germline J gene. The record originates from a study of T cell clonality in common variable immunodeficiency. Caucasian heritage predominated among both patients and controls. For at least one year, all CVID subjects received replacement immunoglobulin. Sequencing was performed with immunoSEQ multiplex PCR; in TCRdb, only in-frame clones are kept and a portion is missing. The repertoire consists of roughly 34,000 clones, none detected only once. Germline loops: CDR1 SNHLY, CDR2 FYNNEI. The V gene lost 3 bases and the J gene lost 7 bases, with 21 bases spanning the gap. This CDR3 has 17 amino acids. Broader study findings: In common variable immunodeficiency, TCR beta chains reportedly carried fewer deletions and N-nucleotide insertions.

This receptor was identified in a human donor with common variable immunodeficiency. The sequenced sample consisted of peripheral blood mononuclear cells. This chain links TRBV2 with TRBJ1-4; weak D call: TRBD1 (6 bases). The DNA read from the CDR3 is TGTGCCAGCAGTGATATCGACGGTGTGGGCAGGGGTGAAAAA. Translated, it gives CASSDIDGVGRGEK. The whole CDR3 reads CASSDIDGVGRGEKLFF.